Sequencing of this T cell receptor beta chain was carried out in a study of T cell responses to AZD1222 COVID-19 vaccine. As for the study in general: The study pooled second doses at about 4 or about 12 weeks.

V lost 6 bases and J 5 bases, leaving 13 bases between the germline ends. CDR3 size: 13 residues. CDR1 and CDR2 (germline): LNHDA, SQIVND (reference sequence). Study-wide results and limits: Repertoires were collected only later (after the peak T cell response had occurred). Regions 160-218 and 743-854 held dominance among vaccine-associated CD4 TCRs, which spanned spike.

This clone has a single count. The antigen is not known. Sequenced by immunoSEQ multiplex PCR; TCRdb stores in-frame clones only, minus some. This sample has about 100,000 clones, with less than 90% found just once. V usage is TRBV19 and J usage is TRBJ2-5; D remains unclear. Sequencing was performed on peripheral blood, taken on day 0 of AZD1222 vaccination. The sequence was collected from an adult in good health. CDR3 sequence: CASRDPNQETQYF. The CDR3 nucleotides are TGTGCCAGTAGAGACCCTAATCAGGAGACCCAGTACTTC. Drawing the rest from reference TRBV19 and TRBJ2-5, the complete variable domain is DGGITQSPKYLFRKEGQNVTLSCEQNLNHDAMYWYRQDPGQGLRLIYYSQIVNDFQKGDIAEGYSVSREKKESFPLTVTSAQKNPTAFYLCASRDPNQETQYFGPGTRLLVL.